This is a list of T cell receptor beta chains from one sample in a study of CD8 T cells in Susac syndrome. TCRdb reprocessed the immunoSEQ multiplex PCR reads via MiXCR and lists one record per CDR3 protein. This sample yields approximately 150,000 distinct CDR3 sequences, of which around 94% are seen a single time; 0.08% to 0.095% belongs to the top ten. The specimen was CD4+ T cells from PBMCs. The source of these receptors is a human donor with multiple sclerosis. The CDR3 runs from the conserved cysteine through the conserved F or W. D genes are given only for firm matches. Part of the rows lack a size; the others show once, few, many or a class for expanded clones.

j_gene,abundance,d_gene,v_gene,CDR3aa,CDR3nt
TRBJ2-5,NA,NA,TRBV6-1,CASSEATETQYF,TGTGCCAGCAGTGAAGCGACGGAGACCCAGTACTTC
TRBJ1-4,NA,NA,TRBV27,CASSLSGGGLQEKLFF,TGTGCCAGCAGTTTATCAGGTGGAGGGTTGCAGGAAAAACTGTTTTTT
TRBJ2-1,NA,NA,TRBV28,CASSGRRNEQFF,TGTGCCAGCAGCGGGAGACGCAATGAGCAGTTCTTC
TRBJ2-7,NA,NA,TRBV20-1,CSARVPSAYEQYF,TGCAGTGCTAGAGTCCCCTCAGCCTACGAGCAGTACTTC
TRBJ2-3,NA,TRBD1,TRBV5-1,CASSIGQGDTQYF,TGCGCCAGCAGCATCGGACAGGGCGATACGCAGTATTTT
TRBJ2-1,NA,NA,TRBV6-5,CASSYTRFYNEQFF,TGTGCCAGCAGTTACACCCGCTTCTACAATGAGCAGTTCTTC
TRBJ2-3,NA,NA,TRBV24-1,CATSAAGTQYF,TGTGCCACCAGTGCCGCAGGTACGCAGTATTTT
TRBJ2-7,NA,TRBD2,TRBV3-1,CASSQGTSFVYEQYF,TGTGCCAGCAGCCAAGGGACTAGTTTTGTCTACGAGCAGTACTTC
TRBJ2-5,NA,TRBD1,TRBV19,CASSIDRDSRETQYF,TGTGCCAGTAGTATAGATCGGGACAGCCGAGAGACCCAGTACTTC
TRBJ2-7,NA,NA,TRBV2,CASSGDYTQIYEQYF,TGTGCCAGCAGTGGAGACTATACCCAGATCTACGAGCAGTACTTC
TRBJ2-7,NA,TRBD2,TRBV24-1,CATSERGGSYEQYF,TGTGCCACCAGTGAGCGGGGGGGAAGCTACGAGCAGTACTTC
TRBJ1-1,NA,TRBD1,TRBV2,CASSDKGQSMNTEAFF,TGTGCCAGCAGTGATAAGGGACAGAGCATGAACACTGAAGCTTTCTTT
TRBJ2-7,NA,TRBD1,TRBV28,CASSGQAEQYF,TGTGCCAGCAGCGGACAGGCCGAGCAGTACTTC
TRBJ2-5,NA,NA,TRBV20-1,CSARRLDFKETQYF,TGCAGTGCTCGCCGACTAGACTTTAAAGAGACCCAGTACTTC
TRBJ1-2,NA,NA,TRBV9,CASSRSGDYGYTF,TGTGCCAGCAGCCGTAGTGGGGACTATGGCTACACCTTC
TRBJ1-5,NA,NA,TRBV4-1,CASSQERRNQPQHF,TGCGCCAGCAGCCAAGAACGCAGGAATCAGCCCCAGCATTTT
TRBJ1-2,once,TRBD1,TRBV20-1,CSARSGPGGYGYTF,TGCAGTGCTAGGAGCGGGCCAGGGGGCTATGGCTACACCTTC
TRBJ1-2,NA,NA,TRBV19,CASSIMTGGGYTF,TGTGCCAGTAGTATAATGACAGGTGGTGGCTACACCTTC
TRBJ2-7,NA,TRBD2,TRBV9,CASSPRPWREDGAVGEQYF,TGTGCCAGCAGCCCTAGACCGTGGCGGGAGGACGGGGCGGTCGGAGAGCAGTACTTC
TRBJ1-2,NA,NA,TRBV10-3,CAISESSFGPSFYTF,TGTGCCATCAGTGAGTCCTCCTTCGGACCCTCGTTCTACACCTTC
TRBJ2-7,NA,TRBD2,TRBV7-9,CASSHTLSGRGYEQYF,TGTGCCAGCAGCCACACTTTGAGCGGGAGAGGGTACGAGCAGTACTTC
TRBJ2-5,once,TRBD2,TRBV20-1,CSAPSGWVIETQYF,TGCAGTGCTCCTAGCGGGTGGGTTATAGAGACCCAGTACTTC
TRBJ2-7,NA,NA,TRBV20-1,CSARLRGETYYEQYF,TGCAGTGCTAGATTACGGGGAGAAACTTACTACGAGCAGTACTTC
TRBJ1-2,NA,NA,TRBV9,CASSVGPDPHYGYTF,TGTGCCAGCAGCGTCGGCCCGGACCCACACTATGGCTACACCTTC
TRBJ1-2,NA,NA,TRBV7-3,CASSQQGSYGYTF,TGTGCCAGCAGCCAGCAGGGCAGCTATGGCTACACCTTC
TRBJ2-1,NA,TRBD1,TRBV5-1,CASSPGQGGYNEQFF,TGCGCCAGCAGCCCCGGACAGGGGGGGTACAATGAGCAGTTCTTC
TRBJ1-1,NA,NA,TRBV12-3/TRBV12-4,CASSFLQGNTEAFF,TGTGCCAGCAGTTTTTTGCAGGGGAACACTGAAGCTTTCTTT
TRBJ2-5,NA,TRBD2,TRBV15,CATSEISSLAGETQYF,TGTGCCACCAGCGAAATATCGAGCCTAGCGGGAGAGACCCAGTACTTC
TRBJ2-4,NA,NA,TRBV7-9,CASSLFIGLAKNIQYF,TGTGCCAGCAGCTTATTTATTGGACTAGCCAAAAACATTCAGTACTTC
TRBJ2-1,once,TRBD2,TRBV9,CASSVGPSGNYNEQFF,TGTGCCAGCAGCGTAGGTCCTAGCGGGAATTACAATGAGCAGTTCTTC
TRBJ2-2,NA,TRBD2,TRBV10-2,CASRGLAGGAGELFF,TGCGCCAGCAGGGGACTAGCGGGAGGAGCCGGGGAGCTGTTTTTT
TRBJ2-5,once,TRBD1,TRBV7-2,CASSARDRGQETQYF,TGTGCCAGCAGCGCACGTGACAGGGGCCAAGAGACCCAGTACTTC
TRBJ2-3,once,TRBD2,TRBV12-3/TRBV12-4,CATAPSGSGTDTQYF,TGTGCCACCGCACCTAGCGGGAGCGGCACAGATACGCAGTATTTT
TRBJ1-1,NA,NA,TRBV5-1,CASSPRLRVRNTEAFF,TGCGCCAGCAGCCCAAGACTCAGGGTAAGGAACACTGAAGCTTTCTTT
TRBJ2-3,NA,NA,TRBV13,CASSLGQSDTQYF,TGTGCCAGCAGCTTAGGTCAGTCAGATACGCAGTATTTT
TRBJ1-1,NA,TRBD1,TRBV14,CASSQYRGYTEAFF,TGTGCCAGCAGCCAGTACAGGGGATACACTGAAGCTTTCTTT
TRBJ1-1,NA,NA,TRBV5-1,CASSPSMGNTEAFF,TGCGCCAGCAGCCCCAGTATGGGGAACACTGAAGCTTTCTTT
TRBJ2-1,once,NA,TRBV11-1,CASTYSPETTLDEQFF,TGTGCCAGCACCTACTCCCCCGAGACCACCCTGGATGAGCAGTTCTTC
TRBJ2-5,NA,NA,TRBV6-2/TRBV6-3,CASSYTETQYF,TGTGCCAGCAGTTACACTGAGACCCAGTACTTC
TRBJ2-1,NA,NA,TRBV28,CASSLIASQSPQFF,TGTGCCAGCAGTTTAATCGCTAGCCAGTCCCCACAGTTCTTC
TRBJ1-1,NA,NA,TRBV2,CASSEGGMNTEAFF,TGTGCCAGCAGTGAAGGGGGCATGAACACTGAAGCTTTCTTT
TRBJ2-1,NA,NA,TRBV29-1,CSVLGFAPDNEQFF,TGCAGCGTTCTGGGTTTTGCACCCGACAATGAGCAGTTCTTC
TRBJ1-5,NA,NA,TRBV12-3/TRBV12-4,CASSLPSGAQPQHF,TGTGCCAGCAGTTTACCCTCGGGGGCCCAGCCCCAGCATTTT
TRBJ1-1,NA,NA,TRBV12-3/TRBV12-4,CASSLGTGTEAFF,TGTGCCAGCAGTTTGGGGACGGGCACTGAAGCTTTCTTT
TRBJ1-5,NA,NA,TRBV24-1,CATSGDRYQPQHF,TGTGCCACCAGTGGGGACCGCTATCAGCCCCAGCATTTT
TRBJ2-5,NA,NA,TRBV7-2,CASSLNGAQETQYF,TGTGCCAGCAGCTTAAACGGGGCCCAAGAGACCCAGTACTTC
TRBJ2-7,NA,TRBD1,TRBV11-2,CASSFDRGYEQYF,TGTGCCAGCAGTTTCGACAGGGGCTACGAGCAGTACTTC
TRBJ1-5,NA,NA,TRBV29-1,CSVGSSNQPQHF,TGCAGCGTTGGGTCGAGCAATCAGCCCCAGCATTTT
TRBJ1-4,NA,TRBD1,TRBV18,CASSLDRVSEKLFF,TGTGCCAGCTCACTCGACAGGGTTAGTGAAAAACTGTTTTTT
TRBJ1-1,once,NA,TRBV5-1,CASSLGQGGRTEAFF,TGCGCCAGCAGCTTGGGGCAGGGCGGGAGAACTGAAGCTTTCTTT
TRBJ1-1,NA,TRBD1,TRBV10-3,CASQQGGTTEAFF,TGTGCCTCTCAACAGGGGGGCACGACTGAAGCTTTCTTT